The clone carrying this TCR beta chain was counted many times. Its target is not known. Via MiXCR, TCRdb re-called the 5' RACE reads, giving one row per CDR3 protein. Among 20,000 or so distinct CDR3 sequences listed, under 4% were seen once. The data are from a study of spatial heterogeneity in lung cancer. As for the study in general: Beta-chain sequences consistently outnumbered alpha-chain sequences in detection. Findings of the study overall: Circulating ubiquitous expanded tumor TCRs were observed more frequently at resection than at follow-up.

Noted time point: sample taken at primary tumor resection. The authors sequenced whole RNA from tumor, nontumor lung or frozen PBMC without sorting. The CDR3 consists of 17 residues. Looked up from germline, CDR1 is SGDLS and CDR2 is YYNGEE. J gave up 3 bases and V 3 bases, and 11 bases lay outside the gene matches. The sample was PBMCs, taken at surgery. The rearrangement joins TRBV9 to TRBJ2-3; 9 nucleotides line up with TRBD2. The sequence was collected from a female donor with early-stage non-small cell lung cancer. The CDR3 coding sequence is TGTGCCAGCAGCGAGGAGATAGCGGGAGAGGGGACAGATACGCAGTATTTT. It specifies CASSEEIAGEGTDTQYF.